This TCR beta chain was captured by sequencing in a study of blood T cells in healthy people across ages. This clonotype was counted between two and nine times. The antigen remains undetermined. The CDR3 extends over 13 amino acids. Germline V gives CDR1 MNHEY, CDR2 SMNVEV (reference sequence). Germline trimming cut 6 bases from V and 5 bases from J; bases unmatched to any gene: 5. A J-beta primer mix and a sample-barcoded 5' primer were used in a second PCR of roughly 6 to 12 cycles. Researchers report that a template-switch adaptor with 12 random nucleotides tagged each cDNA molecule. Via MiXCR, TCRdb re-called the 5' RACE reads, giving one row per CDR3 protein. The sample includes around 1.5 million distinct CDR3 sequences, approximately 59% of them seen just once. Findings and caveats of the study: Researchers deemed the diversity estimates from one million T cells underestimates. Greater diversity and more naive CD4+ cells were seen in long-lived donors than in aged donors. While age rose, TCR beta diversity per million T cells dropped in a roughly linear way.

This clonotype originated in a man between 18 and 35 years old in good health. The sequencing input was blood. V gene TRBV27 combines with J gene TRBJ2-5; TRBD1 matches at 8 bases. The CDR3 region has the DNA TGTGCCAGCAGCCACAGGGGGATGGAGACCCAGTACTTC. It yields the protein CASSHRGMETQYF.